The clone carrying this T cell receptor beta chain was recorded a few times. The antigen is undetermined. The table came from immunoSEQ multiplex PCR; TCRdb's copy has only in-frame clones and leaves some out. The table lists about 440,000 clones, roughly 87% of them singletons, with 9.5% to 15% in the top ten. Treatment described: roughly 19 received Ad26.COV2.S at low or high dose, single or two shots; 5 received placebo; per-sample allocation not given. Specimen acquisition occurred on day 63 following the initial vaccine or placebo injection. Vaccination used an Ad26 vector expressing Wuhan-strain SARS-CoV-2 spike. The data belong to a study of Ad26.COV2.S vaccination and SARS-CoV-2 variants. Study context: Intramuscularly, Ad26.COV2.S was given either once or twice, 56 days apart. Study results and caveats: It was reported that spike-specific CD8+ and CD4+ T cell responses were substantially broad after vaccination.

This CDR3 comprises 16 residues. V was pared by 2 bases and J by 8 bases, with 18 bases between. The germline V gene encodes CDR1 SGHTA and CDR2 FQGNSA. This specimen was peripheral blood, taken in a trial of Ad26.COV2.S vaccine versus placebo. The receptor was isolated from a person aged 18-60 years who received the Ad26.COV2.S COVID-19 vaccine or a placebo. The V call is TRBV7-2, the J call TRBJ1-4, with unresolved D. This chain's CDR3 is CASSLLPSGLGEKLFF. The DNA of the CDR3 is TGTGCCAGCAGCTTATTACCTTCGGGGTTGGGAGAAAAACTGTTTTTT.